These 14 T cell receptor beta chains share one sample of origin, sequenced in a study of T cell responses to AZD1222 COVID-19 vaccine. The repertoire was sequenced with immunoSEQ multiplex PCR; TCRdb's copy has only in-frame clones and lacks some. The profile shows 100,000 to 150,000 clones, about 89% of them singletons. The input for sequencing was peripheral blood, taken 28 days after the second AZD1222 dose. These receptors were obtained from an adult who received the AZD1222 COVID-19 vaccine.

The chain links TRBV6-5 to TRBJ1-2; possible D gene TRBD1, 6 bases. V was clipped by 6 bases and J by 3 bases, with 14 bases between them. The CDR3 sequence is 14 residues long. Germline CDR1 is MNHEY and CDR2 is SVGAGI. The CDR3: CASSTGRGDYGYTF. CDR3 DNA sequence: TGTGCCAGCAGCACCGGGAGGGGGGACTATGGCTACACCTTC.

The chain employs TRBV7-8 and TRBJ2-1; D might be TRBD2 (6 bases). V shed 2 bases and J shed 0 bases, with 11 bases lying between them. The length of the CDR3 is 16 residues. Germline CDR1 SGHVS, CDR2 FQNEAQ. DNA for the CDR3: TGTGCCAGCAGCTTAAGGGCGGGGTCCTCCTACAATGAGCAGTTCTTC. Translated, it gives CASSLRAGSSYNEQFF. The full variable domain, in which reference TRBV7-8 and TRBJ2-1 provide the parts outside the CDR3, is GAGVSQSPRYKVAKRGQDVALRCDPISGHVSLFWYQQALGQGPEFLTYFQNEAQLDKSGLPSDRFFAERPEGSVSTLKIQRTQQEDSAVYLCASSLRAGSSYNEQFFGPGTRLTVL.

V usage is TRBV6-5 and J usage is TRBJ2-1, with 7 bases identical to TRBD2. V gave up 0 bases and J gave up 9 bases; unmatched junction bases: 11. The CDR3 extends over 16 amino acids. Germline CDR1 MNHEY, CDR2 SVGAGI. The CDR3 protein is CASSYSSGMESPEQFF. The CDR3 nucleotides are TGTGCCAGCAGTTACTCGAGCGGGATGGAATCTCCTGAGCAGTTCTTC.

The CDR3 reads CASSFNAWGNTGELFF. The CDR3 nucleotides read TGTGCCAGCAGCTTCAATGCTTGGGGGAACACCGGGGAGCTGTTTTTT. V and J are TRBV5-5 and TRBJ2-2; no clear D. Germline CDR1 reads SGHKS; CDR2 reads YYEKEE (reference sequence). V was clipped by 2 bases and J by 1 base, with 12 bases between them. The CDR3 has 16 residues.

The chain is built from TRBV9 and TRBJ1-1; TRBD1 is a possible D gene (6 bases). This CDR3 has 14 residues. The germline V gene encodes CDR1 SGDLS and CDR2 YYNGEE. The V end was cut by 4 bases, the J end by 0 bases, with 10 bases between. CDR3 region: CASSTGQMNTEAFF. The CDR3 coding sequence is TGTGCCAGCAGCACAGGACAGATGAACACTGAAGCTTTCTTT.

This chain connects TRBV27 to TRBJ1-5; 10 positions agree with TRBD1. Trimming cost V 6 bases and J 1 base; bases outside gene matches: 6. Germline loops: CDR1 MNHEY, CDR2 SMNVEV (reference sequence). The CDR3 covers 16 residues. DNA for the CDR3: TGTGCCAGCAGCCGACAGGGGGCGCGAAGCAATCAGCCCCAGCATTTT. It yields the protein CASSRQGARSNQPQHF.

The chain recombines TRBV4-3 with TRBJ2-3; D is perhaps TRBD1 or TRBD2 (5 bases each). Per the germline V gene, CDR1 is LGHNA and CDR2 is YSLEER. Deletions cut 4 bases from V and 5 bases from J, with 13 bases between. The CDR3 contains 14 residues. The CDR3 protein is CASSLGTWGDTQYF. The CDR3 DNA reads TGCGCCAGCAGCCTCGGGACGTGGGGAGATACGCAGTATTTT.

This clone was recorded once. The rearrangement links TRBV29-1 to TRBJ2-1; a weak D match, TRBD2 (5 bases). CDR1 is SQVTM, CDR2 ANQGSEA, per germline. CDR3 length: 14 amino acids. V gave up 4 bases and J gave up 6 bases, with 16 bases separating them. CDR3 sequence: CSVVMLLGPNEQFF. CDR3 in DNA: TGCAGCGTTGTGATGCTACTAGGGCCCAATGAGCAGTTCTTC.

This chain joins TRBV2 and TRBJ1-5, with unresolved D. Germline V gene data show CDR1 as SNHLY and CDR2 as FYNNEI. The CDR3 loop spans 15 amino acids. The V and J ends lost 4 bases and 1 base respectively, with 11 bases between them. CDR3 in DNA: TGTGCCAGCAGTGCTGAACCACCGAGCAATCAGCCCCAGCATTTT. Its translation: CASSAEPPSNQPQHF.

The rearrangement joins TRBV23-1 to TRBJ1-3; 11 bases fit TRBD1. TRBV23-1 is identified as an open reading frame with a role that is uncertain. The CDR3 spans 18 residues. This chain's CDR3 is CVKRVSGDRGDAGNTIYF. The CDR3 nucleotides read TGCGTCAAGAGGGTGAGTGGGGACAGGGGGGACGCTGGAAACACCATATATTTT.

This clone was detected only a few times. This rearrangement joins TRBV11-1 to TRBJ2-7, with 11 bases matching TRBD1. The CDR3 covers 14 residues. Germline V gene lookup returns CDR1 SGHAT and CDR2 FQDESV (reference sequence). The V gene end was trimmed by 4 bases and the J gene end by 3 bases; junction bases not matched to a gene: 2. CDR3 sequence: CASSSDRGLYEQYF. CDR3 bases: TGTGCCAGCAGCTCGGACAGGGGGCTCTACGAGCAGTACTTC.

The V call is TRBV25-1, the J call TRBJ2-4, with D perhaps matching TRBD1 (7 bases). This CDR3 comprises 14 residues. Germline V gene sequence: CDR1 MGHDK, CDR2 SYGVNS. Between the trimmed V and J ends, which lost 10 bases and 2 bases, there was a span of 15 bases. CDR3 sequence reads: CATRQGGSKNIQYF. CDR3 DNA sequence: TGTGCCACCCGACAGGGAGGATCCAAAAACATTCAGTACTTC.

V usage is TRBV19 and J usage is TRBJ2-7, with a weak D call TRBD1 (5 bases). V dropped 4 bases and J dropped 7 bases, with 8 bases sitting between them. Looked up from germline, CDR1 is LNHDA and CDR2 is SQIVND (reference sequence). This CDR3 comprises 11 residues. The CDR3 loop reads CASSRGTEQYF. Written as DNA, the CDR3 is TGTGCCAGTAGTAGGGGCACAGAGCAGTACTTC.

This chain joins TRBV28 and TRBJ2-4, with TRBD2 identical over 12 bases. V shed 3 bases and J 4 bases; nucleotides not matched to a gene: 4. The CDR3 has 16 residues. Germline CDR1 and CDR2: MDHEN and SYDVKM. The CDR3 nucleotides read TGTGCCAGCAGTTTTGGGACTAGCGGGTCGAAAAACATTCAGTACTTC. It yields the protein CASSFGTSGSKNIQYF. The entire variable domain, with the rest obtained from reference TRBV28 and TRBJ2-4, is as follows: DVKVTQSSRYLVKRTGEKVFLECVQDMDHENMFWYRQDPGLGLRLIYFSYDVKMKEKGDIPEGYSVSREKKERFSLILESASTNQTSMYLCASSFGTSGSKNIQYFGAGTRLSVL.